A single sample is the source of the 12 T cell receptor beta chains below, sequenced in a study of CD8 T cells in Susac syndrome. Random hexamers were used to reverse transcribe an amount of roughly 0.45 to 1 ug RNA. Each CDR3 protein gets one entry after TCRdb re-called the immunoSEQ multiplex PCR reads with MiXCR. This repertoire shows approximately 100,000 distinct CDR3 sequences, around 90% found once; its top ten account for about 0.15%. The specimen was CD4+ T cells from PBMCs. Receptors originate from a human donor in good health.

The chain uses TRBV6-2 or TRBV6-3 and TRBJ1-1; maybe TRBD1 (5 bases). CDR3 length equals 14 residues. Germline loops: CDR1 MNHEY, CDR2 SVGEGT. V lost 11 bases to trimming and J lost 6 bases, with 22 bases between them. The CDR3 protein is CAGGGPTGLAEAFF. In DNA form, the CDR3 reads TGTGCCGGGGGGGGACCAACAGGTCTCGCTGAAGCTTTCTTT.

The chain has TRBV2 and TRBJ2-5, with D maybe TRBD1 (5 bases). Germline lookup yields CDR1 SNHLY and CDR2 FYNNEI. Trimming pared 4 bases from V and 4 bases from J, leaving 7 bases between. This CDR3 comprises 12 residues. The CDR3, as DNA: TGTGCCAGCAGTGCTACAGGAGAGACCCAGTACTTC. Translation gives CASSATGETQYF.

The rearrangement joins TRBV6-2 or TRBV6-3 to TRBJ2-7; the D is unclear. Germline V gives CDR1 MNHEY, CDR2 SVGEGT. The CDR3 has 13 residues. V gave up 0 bases and J gave up 3 bases, with 6 bases separating them. This CDR3 reads CASSYSSNYEQYF. The CDR3 DNA follows: TGTGCCAGCAGTTACTCGAGCAACTACGAGCAGTACTTC.

J is TRBJ2-7 and V is TRBV7-2; 7 positions match TRBD1. CDR1 SGHTA and CDR2 FQGNSA come from the germline V gene. The CDR3 runs 15 residues. V lost 5 bases to trimming and J lost 7 bases; unmatched junction nucleotides: 14. DNA of the CDR3: TGTGCCAGCAGCCCTAATGGCCAGGGGGTCTCGGAGCAGTACTTC. Protein: CASSPNGQGVSEQYF.

J is TRBJ2-7 and V is TRBV7-9, with D perhaps matching TRBD2 (5 bases). Germline V gene data show CDR1 as SEHNR and CDR2 as FQNEAQ (reference sequence). Trimming stripped 7 bases from V and 3 bases from J, with 10 bases between. The CDR3 totals 12 residues. The CDR3 here is CASTRTSYEQYF. CDR3 nucleotide sequence: TGTGCCAGCACCCGCACTAGCTACGAGCAGTACTTC.

The rearrangement joins TRBV6-2 or TRBV6-3 to TRBJ1-5; D call uncertain. The germline V and J ends were trimmed by 9 bases and 4 bases, with 10 bases remaining between them. The CDR3 has 12 residues. Germline values: CDR1 MNHEY, CDR2 SVGEGT. CDR3 protein: CASQDGNQPQHF. CDR3 DNA sequence: TGTGCCAGTCAGGACGGGAATCAGCCCCAGCATTTT.

The V call is TRBV20-1, the J call TRBJ1-2, with TRBD1 matching 8 bases. The germline V gene encodes CDR1 DFQATT and CDR2 SNEGSKA (reference sequence). V trimming: 1 base; J trimming: 3 bases; junction bases outside the gene matches: 4. The CDR3 totals 14 residues. The CDR3 region is CSARGAGGDYGYTF. CDR3 bases: TGCAGTGCTAGAGGGGCAGGGGGCGACTATGGCTACACCTTC.

The rearrangement uses TRBV7-3 and TRBJ1-1, with D possibly matching TRBD1 (6 bases). The germline CDR1 and CDR2 sequences are SGHTA and FQGTGA. V gave up 4 bases and J gave up 8 bases, with 17 bases separating them. CDR3 length equals 14 residues. CDR3 nucleotides: TGTGCCAGCAGCTACTTGGCAGGGGCGACAGAAGCTTTCTTT. Protein sequence: CASSYLAGATEAFF.

The chain employs TRBV27 and TRBJ1-5; D gene unclear. CDR1 and CDR2 from the germline V gene are MNHEY and SMNVEV (reference sequence). The CDR3 length is 12 residues. Between the trimmed V and J ends, which lost 3 bases and 7 bases, there was a span of 7 bases. The CDR3 here is CASSFTGQPQHF. In nucleotides, the CDR3 is TGTGCCAGCAGTTTTACGGGGCAGCCCCAGCATTTT.

The chain couples TRBV20-1 to TRBJ2-7; 14 positions match TRBD2. There are 16 residues in the CDR3. Germline trimming cut 5 bases from V and 2 bases from J; bases unmatched to any gene: 8. CDR1 and CDR2 (germline): DFQATT, SNEGSKA (reference sequence). This chain's CDR3 is CSAGGWTSGRPYEQYF. DNA of the CDR3: TGCAGTGCTGGAGGATGGACTAGCGGGAGGCCCTACGAGCAGTACTTC.

The chain joins TRBV5-5 to TRBJ2-4, with 8 bases fitting TRBD1. This CDR3 contains 13 residues. Trimming cost V 4 bases and J 7 bases; bases outside gene matches: 4. Germline V gene sequence: CDR1 SGHKS, CDR2 YYEKEE (reference sequence). CDR3 DNA sequence: TGTGCCAGCAGCGGACAGGGTCCGAACATTCAGTACTTC. The encoded protein is CASSGQGPNIQYF.

The sample holds one count of this clonotype. CDR3 sequence: CASSPVGEFVDTQYF. The CDR3 DNA follows: TGTGCCAGCAGCCCTGTTGGGGAATTTGTAGATACGCAGTATTTT. The chain joins TRBV7-2 to TRBJ2-3, with D hard to call. V shed 5 bases and J shed 5 bases, with 17 bases lying between them. The CDR3 is 15 residues long. Germline-derived CDR1 and CDR2 are SGHTA and FQGNSA.